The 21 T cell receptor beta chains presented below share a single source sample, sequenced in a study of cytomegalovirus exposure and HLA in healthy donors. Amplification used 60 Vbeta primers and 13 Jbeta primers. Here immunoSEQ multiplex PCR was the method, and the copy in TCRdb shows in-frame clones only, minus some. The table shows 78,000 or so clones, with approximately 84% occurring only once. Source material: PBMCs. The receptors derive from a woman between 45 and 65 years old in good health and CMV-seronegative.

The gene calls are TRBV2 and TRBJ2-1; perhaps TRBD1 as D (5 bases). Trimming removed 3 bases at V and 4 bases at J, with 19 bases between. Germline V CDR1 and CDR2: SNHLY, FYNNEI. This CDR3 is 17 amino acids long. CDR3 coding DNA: TGTGCCAGCAGTGAGGGCAGCCCAGTGGGGCCATACAATGAGCAGTTCTTC. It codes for CASSEGSPVGPYNEQFF.

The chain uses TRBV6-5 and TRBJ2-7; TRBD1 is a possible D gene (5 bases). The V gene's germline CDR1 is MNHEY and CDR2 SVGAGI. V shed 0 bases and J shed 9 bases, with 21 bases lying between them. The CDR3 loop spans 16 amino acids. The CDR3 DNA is TGTGCCAGCAGTTACTCAAGGGAAGGGGCCCCATCCGTGCAGTACTTC. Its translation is CASSYSREGAPSVQYF.

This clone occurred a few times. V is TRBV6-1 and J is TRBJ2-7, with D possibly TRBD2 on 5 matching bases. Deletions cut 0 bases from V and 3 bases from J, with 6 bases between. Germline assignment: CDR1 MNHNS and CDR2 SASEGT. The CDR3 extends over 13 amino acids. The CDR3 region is CASSEARVYEQYV. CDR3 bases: TGTGCCAGCAGTGAAGCGCGGGTCTACGAGCAGTACGTC.

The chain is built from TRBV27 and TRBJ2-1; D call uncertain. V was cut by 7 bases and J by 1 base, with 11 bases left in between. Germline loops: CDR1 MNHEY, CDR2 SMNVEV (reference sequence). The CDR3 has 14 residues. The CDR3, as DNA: TGTGCCAGCACGCGCCCGAATTCCTACAATGAGCAGTTCTTC. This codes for CASTRPNSYNEQFF.

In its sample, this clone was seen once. The CDR3 loop reads CASGGERQGNFYGYTF. In DNA, the CDR3 is TGTGCCAGCGGTGGGGAGAGACAGGGGAATTTCTATGGCTACACCTTC. The chain links TRBV28 to TRBJ1-2; the match to TRBD1 covers 8 bases. Trimming took 8 bases from V and 4 from J; bases not matched to a gene: 15. The CDR3 sequence is 16 residues long. The germline V gene encodes CDR1 MDHEN and CDR2 SYDVKM.

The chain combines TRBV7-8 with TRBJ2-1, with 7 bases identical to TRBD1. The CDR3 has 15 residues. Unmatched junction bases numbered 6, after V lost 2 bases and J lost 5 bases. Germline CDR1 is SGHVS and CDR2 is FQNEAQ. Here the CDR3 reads CASSLRTGLDNEQFF. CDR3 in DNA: TGTGCCAGCAGCTTACGGACAGGACTTGACAATGAGCAGTTCTTC.

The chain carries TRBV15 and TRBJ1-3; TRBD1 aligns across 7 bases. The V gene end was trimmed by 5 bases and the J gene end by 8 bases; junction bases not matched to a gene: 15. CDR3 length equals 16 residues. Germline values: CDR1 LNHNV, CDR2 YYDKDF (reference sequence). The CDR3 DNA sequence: TGTGCCACCAGCGGGGTACTTCAGACAGGGCCAGACACCATATATTTT. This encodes CATSGVLQTGPDTIYF.

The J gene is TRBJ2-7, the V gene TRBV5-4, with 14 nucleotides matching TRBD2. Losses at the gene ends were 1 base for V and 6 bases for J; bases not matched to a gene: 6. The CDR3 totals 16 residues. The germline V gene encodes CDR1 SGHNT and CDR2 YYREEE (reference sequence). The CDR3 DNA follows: TGTGCCAGCAGCTTGAGGGGGGGACTAGCGGGAGCCGAGCAGTACTTC. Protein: CASSLRGGLAGAEQYF.

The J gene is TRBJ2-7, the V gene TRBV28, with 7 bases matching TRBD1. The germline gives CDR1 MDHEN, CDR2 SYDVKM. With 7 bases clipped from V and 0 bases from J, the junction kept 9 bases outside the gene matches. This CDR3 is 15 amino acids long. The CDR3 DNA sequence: TGTGCCAGCACCGCAGGACAGGTTAGCTCCTACGAGCAGTACTTC. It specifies CASTAGQVSSYEQYF.

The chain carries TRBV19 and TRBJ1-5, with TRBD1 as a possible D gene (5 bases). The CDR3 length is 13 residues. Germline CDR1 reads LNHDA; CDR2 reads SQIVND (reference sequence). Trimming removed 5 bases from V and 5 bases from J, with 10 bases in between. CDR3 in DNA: TGTGCCAGTAGTGTCAACAGGTATCAGCCCCAGCATTTT. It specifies CASSVNRYQPQHF. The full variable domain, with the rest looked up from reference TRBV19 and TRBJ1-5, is DGGITQSPKYLFRKEGQNVTLSCEQNLNHDAMYWYRQDPGQGLRLIYYSQIVNDFQKGDIAEGYSVSREKKESFPLTVTSAQKNPTAFYLCASSVNRYQPQHFGDGTRLSIL.

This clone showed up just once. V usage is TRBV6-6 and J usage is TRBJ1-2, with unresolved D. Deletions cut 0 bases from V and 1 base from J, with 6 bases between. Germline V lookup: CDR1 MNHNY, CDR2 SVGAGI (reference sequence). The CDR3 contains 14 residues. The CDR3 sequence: CASSYSSLNYGYTF. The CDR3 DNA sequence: TGTGCCAGCAGTTACTCGAGCCTTAACTATGGCTACACCTTC.

CDR3 nucleotide sequence: TGCGCCAGCAGTCCCGGACTAGCGGGAGGGCCTCTGATTCCGGATGAGCAGTTCTTC. Translating it yields CASSPGLAGGPLIPDEQFF. The chain uses TRBV10-1 and TRBJ2-1; TRBD2 aligns across 15 bases. Germline V lookup: CDR1 WNHNN, CDR2 SYGVQD (reference sequence). The junction had 16 bases not matched to a gene; V was cut back by 5 bases and J by 8 bases. This CDR3 has 19 amino acids.

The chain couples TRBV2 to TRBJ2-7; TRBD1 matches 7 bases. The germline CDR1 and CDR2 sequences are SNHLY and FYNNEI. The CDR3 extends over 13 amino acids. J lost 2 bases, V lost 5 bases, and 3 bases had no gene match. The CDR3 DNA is TGTGCCAGCAGTCCGACAGGGCCCTACGAGCAGTACTTC. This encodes CASSPTGPYEQYF. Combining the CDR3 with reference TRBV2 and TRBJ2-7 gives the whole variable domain EPEVTQTPSHQVTQMGQEVILRCVPISNHLYFYWYRQILGQKVEFLVSFYNNEISEKSEIFDDQFSVERPDGSNFTLKIRSTKLEDSAMYFCASSPTGPYEQYFGPGTRLTVT.

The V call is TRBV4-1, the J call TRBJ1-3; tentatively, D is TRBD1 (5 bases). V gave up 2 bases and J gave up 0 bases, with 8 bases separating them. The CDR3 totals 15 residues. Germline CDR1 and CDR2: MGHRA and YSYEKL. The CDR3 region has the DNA TGCGCCAGCAGCCAACGGGGGAGCTCTGGAAACACCATATATTTT. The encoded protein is CASSQRGSSGNTIYF.

For the CDR3, the DNA is TGTGCCAGCAGTTTATGGACAGGTGAAAAACTGTTTTTT. Encoded protein: CASSLWTGEKLFF. This chain joins TRBV28 and TRBJ1-4; D is perhaps TRBD1 (6 bases). The V end lost 0 bases, the J end lost 7 bases, and 6 bases lay between the germline ends. This CDR3 is built from 13 residues. Germline CDR1 is MDHEN and CDR2 is SYDVKM.

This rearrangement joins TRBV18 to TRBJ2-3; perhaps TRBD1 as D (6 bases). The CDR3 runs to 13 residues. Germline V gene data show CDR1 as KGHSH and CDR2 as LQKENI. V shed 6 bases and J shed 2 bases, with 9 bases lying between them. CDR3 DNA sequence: TGTGCCAGCTCGTGGACAGACACAGATACGCAGTATTTT. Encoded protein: CASSWTDTDTQYF. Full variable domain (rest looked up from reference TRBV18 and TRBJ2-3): NAGVMQNPRHLVRRRGQEARLRCSPMKGHSHVYWYRQLPEEGLKFMVYLQKENIIDESGMPKERFSAEFPKEGPSILRIQQVVRGDSAAYFCASSWTDTDTQYFGPGTRLTVL.

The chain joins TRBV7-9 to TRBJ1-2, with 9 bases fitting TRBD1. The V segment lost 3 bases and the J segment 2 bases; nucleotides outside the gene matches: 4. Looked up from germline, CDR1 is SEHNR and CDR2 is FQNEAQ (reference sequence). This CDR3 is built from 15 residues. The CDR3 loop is CASSLRTGENYGYTF. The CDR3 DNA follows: TGTGCCAGCAGCTTGCGGACAGGGGAAAACTATGGCTACACCTTC. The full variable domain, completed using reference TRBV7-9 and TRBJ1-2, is DTGVSQNPRHKITKRGQNVTFRCDPISEHNRLYWYRQTLGQGPEFLTYFQNEAQLEKSRLLSDRFSAERPKGSFSTLEIQRTEQGDSAMYLCASSLRTGENYGYTFGSGTRLTVV.

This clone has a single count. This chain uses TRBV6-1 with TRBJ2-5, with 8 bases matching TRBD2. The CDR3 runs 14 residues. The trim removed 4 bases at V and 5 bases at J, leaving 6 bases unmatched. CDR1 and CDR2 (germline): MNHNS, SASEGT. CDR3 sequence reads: CASSAGLGAETQYF. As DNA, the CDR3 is TGTGCCAGCAGTGCGGGACTAGGAGCGGAGACCCAGTACTTC.

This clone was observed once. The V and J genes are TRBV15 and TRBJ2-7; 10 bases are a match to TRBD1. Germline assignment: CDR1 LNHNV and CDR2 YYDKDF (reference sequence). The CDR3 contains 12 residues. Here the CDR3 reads CVGTGANYEQYV. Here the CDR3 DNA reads TGTGTTGGGACAGGGGCAAACTACGAGCAGTACGTC.

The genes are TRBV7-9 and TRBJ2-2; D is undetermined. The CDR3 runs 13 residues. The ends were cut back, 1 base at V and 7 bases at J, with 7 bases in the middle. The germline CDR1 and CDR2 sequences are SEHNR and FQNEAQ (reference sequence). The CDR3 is CASSLVTGGELFF. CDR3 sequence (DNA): TGTGCCAGCAGCTTAGTAACCGGCGGGGAGCTGTTTTTT.

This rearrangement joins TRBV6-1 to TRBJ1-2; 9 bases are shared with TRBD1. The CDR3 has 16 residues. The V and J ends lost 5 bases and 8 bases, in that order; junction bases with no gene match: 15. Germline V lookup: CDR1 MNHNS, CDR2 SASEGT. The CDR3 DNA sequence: TGTGCCAGCAGTCAAGGACAGGGGAGGTATACTTTAGGCTACACCTTC. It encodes CASSQGQGRYTLGYTF.